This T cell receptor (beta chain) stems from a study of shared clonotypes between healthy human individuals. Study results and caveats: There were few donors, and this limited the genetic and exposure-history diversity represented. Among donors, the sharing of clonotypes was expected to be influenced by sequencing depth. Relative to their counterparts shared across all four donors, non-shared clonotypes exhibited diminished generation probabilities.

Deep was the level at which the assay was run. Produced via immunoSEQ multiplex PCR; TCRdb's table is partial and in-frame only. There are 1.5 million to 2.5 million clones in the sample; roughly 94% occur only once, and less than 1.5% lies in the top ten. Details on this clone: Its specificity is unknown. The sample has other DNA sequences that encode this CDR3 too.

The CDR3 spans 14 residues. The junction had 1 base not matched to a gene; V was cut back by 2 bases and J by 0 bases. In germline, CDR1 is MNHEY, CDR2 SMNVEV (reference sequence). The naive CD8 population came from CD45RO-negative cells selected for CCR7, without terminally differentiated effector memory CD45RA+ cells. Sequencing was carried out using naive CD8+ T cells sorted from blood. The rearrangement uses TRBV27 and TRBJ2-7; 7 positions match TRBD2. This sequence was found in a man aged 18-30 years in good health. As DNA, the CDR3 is TGTGCCAGCAGTTTACGCGGGGGCTCCTACGAGCAGTACTTC. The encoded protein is CASSLRGGSYEQYF.